A selection of T cell receptor beta chains follows, all from one sample in a study of shared clonotypes between healthy human individuals. The data were produced by immunoSEQ multiplex PCR, yet TCRdb's version contains in-frame clones alone and is incomplete. This sample yields some 1,600,000 clones, of which roughly 98% are seen a single time; around 0.47% belongs to the top ten. Sequencing input: naive CD4+ T cells sorted from blood. The origin of the receptors is a man in his thirties or forties in good health. CDR3s include the opening cysteine and the closing phenylalanine or tryptophan. The D gene is left open where the match is weak. Expanded clones get a size class; other rows say once, few or many, or leave the size out.

TRBV11-2	.	TRBJ2-7	.	CASSIYTKGGRPREQYF	TGTGCCAGCAGTATCTATACGAAGGGTGGACGGCCTCGGGAGCAGTACTTC
TRBV15	TRBD2	TRBJ2-1	once	CATSRMGLAGSGGDLYNEQFF	TGTGCCACCAGCCGAATGGGACTAGCGGGAAGTGGGGGGGATCTATACAATGAGCAGTTCTTC
TRBV4-3	.	TRBJ2-2	.	CASSQGRVVNTGELFF	TGCGCCAGCAGCCAAGGCAGGGTGGTAAACACCGGGGAGCTGTTTTTT
TRBV5-4	.	TRBJ1-2	.	CASSSPGTGNYGYTF	TGTGCCAGCAGCTCCCCCGGGACGGGCAACTATGGCTACACCTTC
TRBV7-9	.	TRBJ1-1	once	CASSLQGDTEAFF	TGTGCCAGCAGCTTACAGGGTGACACTGAAGCTTTCTTT
TRBV28	.	TRBJ2-6	.	CASSLTPGVANVLTF	TGTGCCAGCAGTTTAACTCCGGGGGTGGCCAACGTCCTGACTTTC
TRBV6-1	.	TRBJ2-2	.	CASIEVPGALNTGELFF	TGTGCCAGCATTGAGGTACCAGGCGCCCTAAACACCGGGGAGCTGTTTTTT
TRBV7-3	.	TRBJ2-2	.	CASSLAGTANTGELFF	TGTGCCAGCAGCTTAGCCGGGACGGCGAACACCGGGGAGCTGTTTTTT
TRBV6-5	.	TRBJ2-7	.	CASSYMAEQYF	TGTGCCAGCAGTTACATGGCCGAGCAGTACTTC
TRBV7-3	TRBD1	TRBJ2-6	.	CASSLRGGTGANVLTF	TGTGCCAGCAGCTTAAGAGGGGGCACTGGGGCCAACGTCCTGACTTTC
TRBV7-9	TRBD1	TRBJ1-4	.	CASSLGDRVGEKLFF	TGTGCCAGCAGCTTAGGGGACAGGGTGGGTGAAAAACTGTTTTTT
TRBV9	TRBD1	TRBJ1-2	.	CASSVDGTGYGYTF	TGTGCCAGCAGCGTAGATGGGACAGGGTACGGCTACACCTTC
TRBV25-1	.	TRBJ2-4	.	CASSPPGTPKAKNIQYF	TGTGCCAGCAGTCCCCCCGGGACTCCGAAGGCCAAAAACATTCAGTACTTC
TRBV28	.	TRBJ2-1	.	CASSLRGISYNEQFF	TGTGCCAGCAGTTTACGAGGGATATCCTACAATGAGCAGTTCTTC
TRBV6-4	.	TRBJ2-3	.	CASSDGGGNTDTQYF	TGTGCCAGCAGTGACGGAGGAGGAAACACAGATACGCAGTATTTT
TRBV5-4	.	TRBJ2-7	.	CASSPETGRIYEQYF	TGTGCCAGCAGCCCGGAGACTGGACGGATCTACGAGCAGTACTTC
TRBV7-9	TRBD1	TRBJ2-6	.	CASNGQGYSGANVLTF	TGTGCCAGTAATGGACAGGGCTACTCTGGGGCCAACGTCCTGACTTTC
TRBV6-1	TRBD2	TRBJ2-7	.	CASSGELAGAYEQYF	TGTGCCAGCAGTGGGGAACTAGCGGGAGCGTACGAGCAGTACTTC
TRBV4-1	TRBD2	TRBJ2-1	.	CASSQPLPGGPWDEQFF	TGCGCCAGCAGCCAACCCCTACCGGGAGGGCCTTGGGATGAGCAGTTCTTC
TRBV5-5	.	TRBJ2-1	.	CASSLSVDYRGMDEQFF	TGTGCCAGCAGCTTAAGCGTGGACTATCGGGGTATGGATGAGCAGTTCTTC
TRBV7-9	.	TRBJ2-7	.	CASSFEGLLVEQYF	TGTGCCAGCAGCTTTGAGGGGTTGTTGGTCGAGCAGTACTTC
TRBV7-8	.	TRBJ2-5	.	CASSSGGGSETQYF	TGTGCCAGCAGCTCAGGAGGGGGTTCGGAGACCCAGTACTTC
TRBV14	TRBD2	TRBJ2-2	once	CASSHGGLAGGGTGELFF	TGTGCCAGCAGCCATGGCGGACTAGCGGGAGGAGGTACCGGGGAGCTGTTTTTT